The 25 T cell receptor beta chains given below trace back to one sample, sequenced in a study of early T cells in non-severe SARS-CoV-2 infection. TCRdb reanalysed the 5' RACE reads using MiXCR and keeps one entry per CDR3 protein. The sample includes nearly 45,000 distinct CDR3 sequences, under 14% of them seen just once. Material: whole blood. These receptors were collected from an adult who was a healthcare worker with PCR-confirmed SARS-CoV-2 infection or an uninfected control (not recorded which).

This clonotype was detected many times. The V gene is TRBV20-1, the J gene TRBJ2-5; TRBD1 aligns across 10 bases. CDR1 is DFQATT and CDR2 is SNEGSKA in the germline V gene (reference sequence). The trim removed 2 bases at V and 4 bases at J, leaving 4 bases unmatched. This CDR3 is 14 amino acids long. CDR3 nucleotides: TGCAGTGCTAGACGGACAGGGGGTTCAGAGACCCAGTACTTC. Translated: CSARRTGGSETQYF.

A few counts support this clonotype. The V gene is TRBV2, the J gene TRBJ2-6; D is ambiguous. This CDR3 region has 16 residues. The ends were cut back, 3 bases at V and 0 bases at J, with 9 bases in the middle. Germline CDR1 is SNHLY and CDR2 is FYNNEI. The CDR3 is CASSDTASSGANVLTF. The CDR3 DNA follows: TGTGCCAGCAGTGACACTGCGAGCTCTGGGGCCAACGTCCTGACTTTC. Complete variable domain (other parts from reference TRBV2 and TRBJ2-6): EPEVTQTPSHQVTQMGQEVILRCVPISNHLYFYWYRQILGQKVEFLVSFYNNEISEKSEIFDDQFSVERPDGSNFTLKIRSTKLEDSAMYFCASSDTASSGANVLTFGAGSRLTVL.

The chain links TRBV23-1 to TRBJ2-5, with D perhaps TRBD1 (6 bases). TRBV23-1 is labeled an ORF, and its function is uncertain. Trimming took off 4 bases at V and 1 base at J, with 10 bases between the two ends. This CDR3 comprises 14 residues. This CDR3 is CASSRGHPQETQYF. Written as DNA, the CDR3 is TGCGCCAGCAGTCGGGGACATCCCCAAGAGACCCAGTACTTC.

The CDR3 region is CASSRSGATYEQYF. In nucleotides, the CDR3 is TGTGCCAGCAGCCGTAGCGGGGCAACCTACGAGCAGTACTTC. The V call is TRBV4-2, the J call TRBJ2-7; TRBD2 matches 8 bases. J gave up 2 bases and V 4 bases, and 4 bases lay outside the gene matches. The CDR3 runs 14 residues. The germline gives CDR1 LGHNA, CDR2 YNFKEQ.

In this sample, this clonotype turned up a few times. The chain joins TRBV28 to TRBJ2-1, with D possibly being TRBD2 (6 bases). Trimming cost V 7 bases and J 2 bases, with 12 bases left between them. CDR3 length equals 14 residues. Germline V gene sequence: CDR1 MDHEN, CDR2 SYDVKM. CDR3: CASTFTGAYNEQFF. Written as DNA, the CDR3 is TGTGCCAGCACATTTACGGGAGCCTACAATGAGCAGTTCTTC.

This CDR3 is CSARDDGTAAYEQYF. CDR3 coding DNA: TGCAGTGCTAGAGATGACGGGACAGCAGCCTACGAGCAGTACTTC. This chain uses TRBV20-1 with TRBJ2-7, with 7 bases matching TRBD1. The V gene end was trimmed by 0 bases and the J gene end by 2 bases; junction bases not matched to a gene: 7. The germline CDR1 and CDR2 sequences are DFQATT and SNEGSKA (reference sequence). The CDR3 spans 15 residues.

This clonotype was counted many times. The chain employs TRBV27 and TRBJ2-2; D is ambiguous. This CDR3 spans 14 amino acids. Germline V lookup: CDR1 MNHEY, CDR2 SMNVEV (reference sequence). V was clipped by 5 bases and J by 3 bases, with 10 bases between them. The CDR3: CASSQSHYTGELFF. The CDR3 coding sequence is TGTGCCAGCAGTCAATCCCATTACACCGGGGAGCTGTTTTTT.

This clonotype has at least ten counts. The chain employs TRBV20-1 and TRBJ2-5; 13 positions agree with TRBD2. The germline CDR1 and CDR2 sequences are DFQATT and SNEGSKA (reference sequence). The J segment lost 4 bases and the V segment lost 8 bases, leaving 10 bases of the junction unmatched. The CDR3 runs to 15 residues. The CDR3 coding sequence is TGCAGTACCCCCGGGACTAGCGGGAACTTAGAGACCCAGTACTTC. Protein product: CSTPGTSGNLETQYF.

The genes are TRBV7-2 and TRBJ2-3; possibly TRBD2 for D (6 bases). Trimming stripped 5 bases from V and 4 bases from J, with 16 bases between. The germline CDR1 and CDR2 sequences are SGHTA and FQGNSA. The CDR3 contains 15 residues. The CDR3: CASSPPGAGPDTQYF. CDR3 coding DNA: TGTGCCAGCAGCCCCCCTGGCGCGGGGCCAGATACGCAGTATTTT.

Many counts were recorded for this clonotype. The rearrangement links TRBV7-9 to TRBJ2-1; 9 bases are shared with TRBD2. Trimming cost V 4 bases and J 4 bases; bases outside gene matches: 5. CDR3 length: 15 amino acids. The germline gives CDR1 SEHNR, CDR2 FQNEAQ (reference sequence). The CDR3 bases are TGTGCCAGCAGCTCGGCTAGCGGGATGTACAATGAGCAGTTCTTC. Protein: CASSSASGMYNEQFF.

This clonotype occurred many times. The gene calls are TRBV6-2 or TRBV6-3 and TRBJ2-6, with 7 bases aligning to TRBD1. Germline CDR1 and CDR2: MNHEY and SVGEGT. Trimming cost V 4 bases and J 1 base; bases outside gene matches: 1. The CDR3 spans 15 residues. The CDR3 spells CASSLQGSGANVLTF. DNA for the CDR3: TGTGCCAGCAGTTTACAGGGGTCTGGGGCCAACGTCCTGACTTTC.

This clonotype was observed many times. The rearrangement joins TRBV6-5 to TRBJ2-7, with unresolved D. Germline-derived CDR1 and CDR2 are MNHEY and SVGAGI. V lost 5 bases, J lost 7 bases, and 18 bases lay in between. The CDR3 runs to 14 residues. CDR3 nucleotides: TGTGCCAGCAGTCGACGGTCTTCGATGGAGGAGCAGTACTTC. Protein sequence: CASSRRSSMEEQYF.

In its sample, this clonotype was seen many times. In nucleotides, the CDR3 is TGTGCCAGCAGTTACGGTGGGGTTAGGGTCGAGCAGTACTTC. It codes for CASSYGGVRVEQYF. The V gene is TRBV6-5, the J gene TRBJ2-7; D is unresolved. V gave up 2 bases and J gave up 6 bases, with 14 bases separating them. CDR3 length: 14 residues. Germline lookup yields CDR1 MNHEY and CDR2 SVGAGI.

The table lists this clonotype with many counts. The V and J genes are TRBV7-2 and TRBJ1-6, with 7 bases that match TRBD1. This CDR3 is 14 amino acids long. J was trimmed by 5 bases and V by 5 bases; bases with no gene match: 3. CDR1 and CDR2 (germline): SGHTA, FQGNSA. For the CDR3, the DNA is TGTGCCAGCAGCCAGACAGGGAATAATTCACCCCTCCACTTT. Translation gives CASSQTGNNSPLHF. The full variable domain, its missing parts supplied by reference TRBV7-2 and TRBJ1-6, is GAGVSQSPSNKVTEKGKDVELRCDPISGHTALYWYRQSLGQGLEFLIYFQGNSAPDKSGLPSDRFSAERTGGSVSTLTIQRTQQEDSAVYLCASSQTGNNSPLHFGNGTRLTVT.

This clonotype was observed a handful of times. The V gene is TRBV6-2 or TRBV6-3, the J gene TRBJ2-1, with 8 nucleotides matching TRBD2. CDR1 is MNHEY and CDR2 is SVGEGT in the germline V gene. The CDR3 sequence is 17 residues long. V shed 2 bases, J shed 7 bases, and the junction held 13 bases outside the gene matches. The chain's CDR3 is CASSYASVGRASNEQFF. CDR3 nucleotide sequence: TGTGCCAGCAGTTACGCATCCGTCGGGAGGGCCTCTAATGAGCAGTTCTTC.

In this sample, this clonotype turned up many times. The chain combines TRBV7-8 with TRBJ2-5, with TRBD1 as a possible D gene (5 bases). This CDR3 is built from 14 residues. V gave up 4 bases and J gave up 5 bases, with 14 bases separating them. Germline CDR1 reads SGHVS; CDR2 reads FQNEAQ. The CDR3 is CASSSEGVSETQYF. CDR3 in DNA: TGTGCCAGCAGCTCCGAAGGGGTTTCGGAGACCCAGTACTTC.

The chain joins TRBV11-1 to TRBJ2-1, with 8 positions matching TRBD2. V gave up 0 bases and J gave up 4 bases; unmatched junction bases: 2. The CDR3 has 15 amino acids. The V gene's germline CDR1 is SGHAT and CDR2 FQDESV (reference sequence). The DNA for the CDR3 is TGTGCCAGCAGCTTAGCGCTAGCGGGTTACAATGAGCAGTTCTTC. The encoded protein is CASSLALAGYNEQFF.

Many counts were recorded for this clonotype. The genes are TRBV29-1 and TRBJ2-1; 8 nucleotides match TRBD1. V shed 4 bases, J shed 0 bases, and the junction held 5 bases outside the gene matches. CDR3 length: 15 residues. Germline V gene sequence: CDR1 SQVTM, CDR2 ANQGSEA. The CDR3: CSVVGDRSSYNEQFF. The CDR3 DNA reads as TGCAGCGTTGTGGGGGACAGGAGCTCCTACAATGAGCAGTTCTTC.

This chain joins TRBV29-1 and TRBJ2-1; perhaps TRBD1 as D (6 bases). V shed 7 bases and J shed 4 bases, with 17 bases lying between them. The germline CDR1 and CDR2 sequences are SQVTM and ANQGSEA. The CDR3 has 14 residues. The CDR3 loop is CSGLGAEGYNEQFF. The CDR3 region has the DNA TGCAGCGGGCTGGGGGCTGAGGGGTACAATGAGCAGTTCTTC.

The chain couples TRBV28 to TRBJ2-3; D is undetermined. In germline, CDR1 is MDHEN, CDR2 SYDVKM. V was clipped by 2 bases and J by 4 bases, with 16 bases between them. The length of the CDR3 is 16 residues. The CDR3 DNA is TGTGCCAGCAGTTTAAATAAGGGATTCCCCCCAGATACGCAGTATTTT. This sequence encodes CASSLNKGFPPDTQYF.

This clonotype has at least ten counts. The rearrangement uses TRBV6-5 and TRBJ1-1; D is unclear. The CDR3 has 15 residues. V lost 6 bases, J lost 5 bases, and 19 bases lay in between. Per germline, CDR1 MNHEY and CDR2 SVGAGI. The CDR3 is CASSPEIPRWTEAFF. The CDR3 region has the DNA TGTGCCAGCAGCCCTGAAATACCCCGGTGGACTGAAGCTTTCTTT.

This clonotype was recorded many times. V usage is TRBV28 and J usage is TRBJ2-7; TRBD2 is a possible D gene (6 bases). The CDR3 is 18 residues long. V was shortened by 4 bases and J by 0 bases, with 22 bases between the two germline ends. Germline CDR1 and CDR2: MDHEN and SYDVKM. CDR3 region: CASSSPRGSGKSSYEQYF. The DNA for the CDR3 is TGTGCCAGCAGTTCACCCCGAGGTAGCGGCAAGAGCTCCTACGAGCAGTACTTC.

This clonotype was recorded a few times. The rearrangement links TRBV12-3 or TRBV12-4 to TRBJ2-1; either TRBD1 or TRBD2 may fit D (5 bases each). V lost 1 base and J 6 bases, leaving 16 bases between the germline ends. There are 16 residues in the CDR3. The CDR3 nucleotides are TGTGCCAGCAGTTTAGTTGGGGGACGGAGCCGCAATGAGCAGTTCTTC. This gives the protein CASSLVGGRSRNEQFF.

V gene TRBV28 combines with J gene TRBJ1-1, with TRBD1 matching over 12 bases. The CDR3 consists of 12 residues. CDR1 is MDHEN, CDR2 SYDVKM, per germline. The ends lost 8 bases at V and 10 bases at J; junction bases unmatched: 5. The CDR3 here is CASHGTGGLAFF. CDR3 sequence (DNA): TGTGCCAGCCACGGGACAGGGGGCCTAGCTTTCTTT.

This clonotype was picked up many times. The V gene is TRBV7-6, the J gene TRBJ2-2; no definite D call. Germline CDR1 is SGHVS and CDR2 is FNYEAQ. Trimming pared 4 bases from V and 1 base from J, leaving 16 bases between. The CDR3 contains 17 residues. CDR3 protein: CASSSSLATVNTGELFF. The DNA of the CDR3 is TGTGCCAGCAGCTCGAGTCTTGCGACGGTGAACACCGGGGAGCTGTTTTTT.